A single TCR beta chain is shown here with its context. Its antigen is unknown. Base qualities were left out, and no much larger clone turns up one base away. The data were obtained in a study of blood T cell repertoires in COVID-19 (dated by TCRdb to about 2020). For context, the study as a whole: Collaborator samples came from the United States, Italy and Spain and covered acute and convalescent phases of COVID-19. The prospective study material was composed of cDNA or gDNA derived from T cells, B-cell-depleted T cells, or PBMCs. The dataset comprised deeply sampled blood TCRbeta repertoires from subjects exposed to, actively infected with, or recovered from COVID-19. A freely available public database, intended as a resource for researchers studying the immune response to SARS-CoV-2, is where the repertoires were released. Samples came from the ongoing ImmuneRACE study (first 160 participants) plus 1,254 subjects from 6 global collaborators. Nearly every sample came with metadata listing a de-identified subject ID, COVID-19 status, age in years and sex. Where available, HLA class I and class II types were obtained from metadata supplied by the sample provider rather than from assay-based typing. General conclusions and limits of the study: The amount of clinical and demographic metadata varied by source and participant and was provided uncurated.

The immunoSEQ Assay, a bias-controlled multiplex PCR, was used to amplify TCRbeta CDR3 regions from genomic DNA. As for the original processing: The number of nucleated cells in each sample was estimated from the amplification of reference gene primers within the assay. To quantify the absolute abundance of each unique TCRbeta CDR3 rearrangement, sequence reads were collapsed and filtered. For each sample, productive Simpson clonality was calculated by taking the square root of Simpson's diversity index across productive rearrangements. TCRdb's version of the immuneACCESS table is confined to in-frame rearrangements and falls short of the full clone set. An unresolved V gene accounts for under half of the shortfall where checked; the remainder is of unknown origin. For V, J and clone size, that table is used; D and trimming come from the DNA. The sample table contains around 140,000 clones; only one count was recorded for about 88% of them. In total, the top ten clones hold 17% of the sample.

From a lookup of the germline V gene, CDR1 and CDR2 are KGHSH and LQKENI. Counted from cysteine to phenylalanine, this CDR3 has 16 amino acids. Just CDR3 DNA is preserved here, 48 bases in frame from base 1. V lost 2 bases and J lost 1 base; the stretch between them is 12 bases long. Collaborating institutions collected whole blood in K2EDTA tubes following their own protocols. For TCRbeta analysis, collaborators shipped samples in one of three forms: frozen whole blood, isolated PBMCs, or DNA extracted from either of those sample types. The chain couples TRBV18 to TRBJ1-5; the D gene identity is not certain. Input material: peripheral blood. The clonotype originates from a woman of 80 years or more with acute or convalescent COVID-19. In nucleotides, the sequence is TGTGCCAGCTCACCAGCCGGGTTTGGGAGCAATCAGCCCCAGCATTTT. It codes for CASSPAGFGSNQPQHF. Here the CDR3 is joined to the reference TRBV18 and TRBJ1-5 genes, and the full variable domain is: NAGVMQNPRHLVRRRGQEARLRCSPMKGHSHVYWYRQLPEEGLKFMVYLQKENIIDESGMPKERFSAEFPKEGPSILRIQQVVRGDSAAYFCASSPAGFGSNQPQHFGDGTRLSIL.